Each of the 10 T cell receptor beta chains below was sequenced from the same sample in a study of CD8 T cells in ankylosing spondylitis. From the 5' RACE reads, TCRdb called clonotypes with MiXCR, one entry per CDR3 protein. The table has 200,000 to 300,000 distinct CDR3 sequences, 8% to 9.5% seen once. The sequenced material came from blood, either unsorted or a sorted T cell fraction (not recorded which). The receptor source for this set is a male donor with ankylosing spondylitis or in good health (not recorded which).

This clonotype was seen many times. This chain connects TRBV5-6 to TRBJ1-1, with D perhaps TRBD1 (5 bases). The CDR3 contains 14 residues. Trimming took 3 bases from V and 3 from J, leaving 12 bases between them. Germline-derived CDR1 and CDR2 are SGHDT and YYEEEE. Here the CDR3 reads CASSYRDGYTEAFF. In DNA, the CDR3 is TGTGCCAGCAGCTATCGGGACGGATACACTGAAGCTTTCTTT.

The chain joins TRBV29-1 to TRBJ1-2; 7 positions match TRBD1. CDR1 and CDR2 (germline): SQVTM, ANQGSEA. The CDR3 is made up of 10 amino acids. V was pared by 6 bases and J by 6 bases, with 1 base of the junction left unmatched. CDR3 sequence (DNA): TGCAGCGTCGGGACAGATGGCTACACCTTC. As protein: CSVGTDGYTF.

This clonotype was picked up many times. The chain joins TRBV9 to TRBJ2-5; tentative D call: TRBD2 (6 bases). Germline V gene sequence: CDR1 SGDLS, CDR2 YYNGEE. V lost 1 base to trimming and J lost 0 bases, with 13 bases between them. The CDR3 loop spans 16 amino acids. The chain's CDR3 is CASSVRDSVYQETQYF. The CDR3 DNA sequence: TGTGCCAGCAGCGTAAGGGACTCGGTGTACCAAGAGACCCAGTACTTC.

This clonotype has only a few counts. J is TRBJ2-5 and V is TRBV20-1; a weak D match, TRBD1 (6 bases). Trimming shortened V by 0 bases and J by 7 bases, and 12 bases separated the two germline ends. Germline V gives CDR1 DFQATT, CDR2 SNEGSKA (reference sequence). The CDR3 spans 13 residues. Here the CDR3 DNA reads TGCAGTGCTAGAGAAAGGGGGATGGGGACCCAGTACTTC. Its translation is CSARERGMGTQYF.

This clonotype was recorded at least ten times. The chain links TRBV12-3 or TRBV12-4 to TRBJ2-5; D is undetermined. V was trimmed by 5 bases and J by 5 bases, leaving 12 bases between them. The length of the CDR3 is 13 residues. The CDR3 reads CASSKDSRETQYF. DNA for the CDR3: TGTGCCAGCAGTAAGGATAGCCGGGAGACCCAGTACTTC.

This clonotype appeared many times. CDR3 DNA: TGTGCCACCAGCAGTGCCCTGGGGGGGAATGAGCAGTTCTTC. Its translation is CATSSALGGNEQFF. The V and J genes are TRBV15 and TRBJ2-1, with TRBD2 matching 7 bases. Germline V gene sequence: CDR1 LNHNV, CDR2 YYDKDF (reference sequence). CDR3 length equals 14 residues. With V trimmed by 3 bases and J by 7 bases, 6 bases remained unmatched.

This clonotype came up many times. J is TRBJ1-5 and V is TRBV24-1, with TRBD1 matching 9 bases. Germline CDR1 KGHDR, CDR2 SFDVKD. The CDR3 covers 13 residues. The V segment lost 7 bases and the J segment 7 bases; nucleotides outside the gene matches: 4. The CDR3 nucleotides are TGTGCCACCAGACAGGGGGCGGGCCAGCCCCAGCATTTT. Translation gives CATRQGAGQPQHF.

This clonotype has a count of ten or more. The genes are TRBV4-1 and TRBJ2-7; possibly TRBD1 for D (6 bases). Trimming shortened V by 0 bases and J by 4 bases, and 13 bases separated the two germline ends. CDR3 size: 15 residues. CDR1 and CDR2 from the germline V gene are MGHRA and YSYEKL. CDR3 nucleotide sequence: TGCGCCAGCAGCCAAGAGTCTGGGGGCGGTTACGAGCAGTACTTC. As protein: CASSQESGGGYEQYF.

This clonotype was counted at least ten times. The J gene is TRBJ1-6, the V gene TRBV7-2, with D hard to call. The CDR3 covers 15 residues. Germline CDR1 SGHTA, CDR2 FQGNSA. V was clipped by 5 bases and J by 8 bases, with 16 bases between them. CDR3 region: CASSPGWGRDSPLHF. For the CDR3, the DNA is TGTGCCAGCAGCCCAGGTTGGGGAAGGGATTCACCCCTCCACTTT.

There are many counts of this clonotype. The chain employs TRBV7-6 and TRBJ2-1; TRBD2 matches at 13 bases. V shed 5 bases and J 6 bases; nucleotides not matched to a gene: 7. CDR3 length equals 16 residues. Germline CDR1 reads SGHVS; CDR2 reads FNYEAQ. In DNA, the CDR3 is TGTGCCAGCAGCGCGCAGACTAGCGGGGGGCGCAATGAGCAGTTCTTC. Its protein is CASSAQTSGGRNEQFF. The variable domain in full, completed from reference TRBV7-6 and TRBJ2-1, reads GAGVSQSPRYKVTKRGQDVALRCDPISGHVSLYWYRQALGQGPEFLTYFNYEAQQDKSGLPNDRFSAERPEGSISTLTIQRTEQRDSAMYRCASSAQTSGGRNEQFFGPGTRLTVL.